This TCR beta chain was sequenced for a study of a mutant IDH1 vaccine in newly diagnosed glioma listed by TCRdb under 2021. With regard to the full study: Across visits V03 through V10, patients got a total of eight vaccinations, given in weeks 1, 3, 5, 7, 11, 15, 19 and 23. Vaccination started 4-6 weeks after radiotherapy alone, or was given together with temozolomide cycles in the groups whose treatment included chemotherapy. Of the approximately 29 treated patients, around 62% were male and around 40% were female, and a mean age of 40.4 years was recorded. Prior to enrollment, patients had been given standard therapy consisting of radiotherapy alone, temozolomide alone, or radiochemotherapy with temozolomide, with the combination given to most patients. Peripheral blood samples were drawn at six visits, namely V03 (baseline), V05, V07, V10, V12 and V13. Longitudinal TCRB deep sequencing was done for some 26 treated patients, wherever samples were available for exploratory analyses. Paper-wide results and their limitations: Immune responses induced by the vaccine were seen in roughly 95% of patients across multiple MHC alleles. Selection of PBMC samples for TCRB deep sequencing was based on availability. It was noted by the authors that analyses of patient blood samples could not be reproduced owing to sample limitations. Pseudoprogression seemed to be unrelated to changes in the top peripheral T cell clonotypes found by TCRB sequencing.

V gives up 4 bases and J gives up 6 bases, and the segment between their germline ends measures 16 bases. The CDR3, from cysteine to phenylalanine, totals 15 residues. Here the CDR3 DNA is all that survives: 45 bases in frame from base 1. Per the germline V gene, SGHDN is the CDR1 and FVKESK is the CDR2. Library creation used the immunoSEQ multiplex PCR assay. The hsTCRB Kit was used according to the manufacturer's protocol to amplify rearranged TCR beta chain sequences. An Illumina MiSeq was used to sequence the TCRB libraries. The study's own analysis went as follows. Demultiplexing, trimming and gene mapping were performed with the kit vendor's proprietary platform. What TCRdb holds here is the immuneACCESS table cut down to in-frame rearrangements. Part of the clones is not present; checked against another copy, under half of the missing clones reflect an unresolved V gene, and the others are unexplained. V, J and clone size derive from that table, while D and trimming were established from the DNA sequence. The sample contains roughly 110,000 clones, approximately 87% of them found a single time. The ten largest clones take up more than 0.55% of the sample.

Taken with the paper, the label for time point translates to: week 11, during vaccination. Each vaccine dose was 300 ug of a 20-mer mutant IDH1 peptide in Montanide, given subcutaneously with topical imiquimod. The donors had newly diagnosed IDH1-mutant astrocytomas of WHO grade 3 or 4 that showed loss of nuclear ATRX. The samples were drawn from NOA16, a multicentre, single-arm, open-label phase I trial in Germany that tested a mutant IDH1 peptide vaccine in humans for the first time. The DNeasy Blood and Tissue Kit was used to extract genomic DNA from EDTA blood for TCRB sequencing. With respect to this clone: Its antigen is currently not known. One base away there is no much larger clone; base qualities are not given.

The source of this sequence is a woman aged 45-60 years with glioma. The receptor chain draws on TRBV14 and TRBJ2-1, with a tentative D gene TRBD1 over 7 matching bases. The source material was PBMCs, sampled from a glioma patient whose treatment included an IDH1 peptide vaccine. For the CDR3, the sequence is CASSLRRGLFNEQFF. The nucleotides are TGTGCCAGCAGCCTCCGGAGGGGGCTTTTCAATGAGCAGTTCTTC.